Below, one T cell receptor (beta chain) is given with its context. Its specificity is not known. These data are taken from a study of CD8 T cells in ankylosing spondylitis. The CDR3 covers 13 residues. Trimming stripped 4 bases from V and 6 bases from J, with 13 bases between. Looked up from germline, CDR1 is SGHDT and CDR2 is YYEEEE. As the method for making TCR beta libraries, quantitative 5'-RACE with molecular barcodes was used. TCRdb reanalysed the 5' RACE reads using MiXCR and keeps one entry per CDR3 protein. The sample holds 240,000 or so distinct CDR3 sequences, about 11% seen once. Overall study findings and caveats: In peripheral blood, disease-linked CD8+ clones occurred at relatively low frequencies. Matched ankylosing spondylitis synovial fluid reportedly contained a significantly enriched population of disease-linked clones. Existing reports had already noted some motif variants in reactive arthritis synovial fluid and blood.

The sample was blood, either unsorted or a sorted T cell fraction (not recorded which). The sequence was obtained from a male donor with ankylosing spondylitis or in good health (not recorded which). The chain has TRBV5-6 and TRBJ1-1; a possible D gene is TRBD1 (5 bases). The CDR3 nucleotides read TGTGCCAGCAGCCTGGGGACGGCCCCTGAAGCTTTCTTT. Protein product: CASSLGTAPEAFF. Variable domain in full (rest from reference TRBV5-6 and TRBJ1-1): DAGVTQSPTHLIKTRGQQVTLRCSPKSGHDTVSWYQQALGQGPQFIFQYYEEEERQRGNFPDRFSGHQFPNYSSELNVNALLLGDSALYLCASSLGTAPEAFFGQGTRLTVV.